This TCR beta chain is drawn from a study of beta chain features in type 1 diabetes. Study results and limitations: Cells carrying high TCR expression could end up over-represented when cDNA is sequenced. TCRB CDR3 length was moderately but significantly reduced in all four CD4+ subsets of Type 1 diabetes patients.

Germline V gene sequence: CDR1 MGHRA, CDR2 YSYEKL. The CDR3 totals 14 residues. J was trimmed by 5 bases and V by 4 bases; bases with no gene match: 7. The whole isolated RNA underwent reverse transcription, so sequencing captured expressed TCRB transcripts. The method was immunoSEQ multiplex PCR; TCRdb's version includes in-frame clones alone and lacks a portion of them. The sample has nearly 700,000 clones, 10% to 15% seen once. This clone was picked up a small number of times. Its antigen remains unidentified. V is TRBV4-1 and J is TRBJ1-2; 7 bases are a match to TRBD1. Sample: naive CD4+ T cells from blood. This TCR came from a young man with type 1 diabetes. The CDR3 sequence: CASSPQGSGYGYTF. The CDR3 DNA reads TGCGCCAGCAGCCCACAGGGGTCTGGATATGGCTACACCTTC.